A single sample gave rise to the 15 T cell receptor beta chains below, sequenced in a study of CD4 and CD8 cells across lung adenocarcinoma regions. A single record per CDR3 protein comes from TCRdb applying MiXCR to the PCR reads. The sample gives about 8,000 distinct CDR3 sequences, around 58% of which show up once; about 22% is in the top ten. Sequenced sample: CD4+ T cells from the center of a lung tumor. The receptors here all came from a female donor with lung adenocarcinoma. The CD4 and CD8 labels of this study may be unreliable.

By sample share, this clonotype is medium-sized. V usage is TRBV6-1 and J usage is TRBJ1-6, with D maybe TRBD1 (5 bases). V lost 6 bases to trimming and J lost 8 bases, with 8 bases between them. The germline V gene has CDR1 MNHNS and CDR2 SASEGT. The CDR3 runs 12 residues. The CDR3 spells CASSQGDSPLHF. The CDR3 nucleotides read TGTGCCAGCAGCCAAGGGGATTCACCCCTCCACTTT.

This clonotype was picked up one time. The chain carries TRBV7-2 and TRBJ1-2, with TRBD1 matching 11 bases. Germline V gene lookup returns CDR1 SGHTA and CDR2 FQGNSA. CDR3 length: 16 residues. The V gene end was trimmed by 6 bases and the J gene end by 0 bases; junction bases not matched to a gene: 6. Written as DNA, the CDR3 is TGTGCCAGCAGTCGGACAGGGGGCAAGACTAACTATGGCTACACCTTC. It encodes CASSRTGGKTNYGYTF.

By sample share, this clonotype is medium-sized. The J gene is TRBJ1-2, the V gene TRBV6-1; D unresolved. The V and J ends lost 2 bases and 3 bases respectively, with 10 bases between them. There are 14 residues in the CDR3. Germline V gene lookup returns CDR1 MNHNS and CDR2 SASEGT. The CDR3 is CASSEMGRDYGYTF. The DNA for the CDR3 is TGTGCCAGCAGTGAAATGGGCCGAGACTATGGCTACACCTTC.

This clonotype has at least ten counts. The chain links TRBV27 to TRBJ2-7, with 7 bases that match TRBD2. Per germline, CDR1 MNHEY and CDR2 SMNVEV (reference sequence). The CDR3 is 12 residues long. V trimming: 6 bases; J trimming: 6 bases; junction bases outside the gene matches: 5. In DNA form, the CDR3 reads TGTGCCAGCAGGGGGGGGAGAGGCGAGCAGTACTTC. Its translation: CASRGGRGEQYF.

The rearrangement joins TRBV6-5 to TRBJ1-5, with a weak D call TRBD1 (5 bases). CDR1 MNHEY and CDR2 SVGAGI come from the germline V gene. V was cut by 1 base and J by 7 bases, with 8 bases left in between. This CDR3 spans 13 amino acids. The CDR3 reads CASSYWGGQPQHF. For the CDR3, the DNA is TGTGCCAGCAGTTACTGGGGCGGACAGCCCCAGCATTTT.

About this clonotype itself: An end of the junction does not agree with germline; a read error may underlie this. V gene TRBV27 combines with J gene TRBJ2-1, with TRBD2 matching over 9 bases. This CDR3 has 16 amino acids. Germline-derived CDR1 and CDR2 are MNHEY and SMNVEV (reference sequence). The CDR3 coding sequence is TGTGCCAGCAGTTCGAGACTGGCGGGAGGGACGCATAAGCAGTTCTTT. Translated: CASSSRLAGGTHKQFF.

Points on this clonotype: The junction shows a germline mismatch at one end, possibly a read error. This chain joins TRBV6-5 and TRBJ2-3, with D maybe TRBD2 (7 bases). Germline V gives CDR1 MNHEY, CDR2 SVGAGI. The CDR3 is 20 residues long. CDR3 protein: CASSYGGVGAGLWGTETQYF. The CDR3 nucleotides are TGTGCCAGCAGTTACGGGGGGGTGGGGGCCGGGCTGTGGGGCACAGAGACGCAGTATTTT.

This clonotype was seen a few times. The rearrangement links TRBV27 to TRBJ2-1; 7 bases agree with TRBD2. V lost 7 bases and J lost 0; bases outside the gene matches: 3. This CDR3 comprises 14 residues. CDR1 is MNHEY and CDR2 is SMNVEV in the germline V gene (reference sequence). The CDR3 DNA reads TGTGCCAGCACCGCTAGCGGCTCCTACAATGAGCAGTTCTTC. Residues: CASTASGSYNEQFF.

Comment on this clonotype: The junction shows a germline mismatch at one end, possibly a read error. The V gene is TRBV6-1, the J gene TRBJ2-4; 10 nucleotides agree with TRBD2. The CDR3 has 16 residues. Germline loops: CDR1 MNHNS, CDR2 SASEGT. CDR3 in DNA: TGTGCCAGCAGCGTCTCTAGCGGGAGAGCTACAAATATTCAGTATTTC. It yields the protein CASSVSSGRATNIQYF.

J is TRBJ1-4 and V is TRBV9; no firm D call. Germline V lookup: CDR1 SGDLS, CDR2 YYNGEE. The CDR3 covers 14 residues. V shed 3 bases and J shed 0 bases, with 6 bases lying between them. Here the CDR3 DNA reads TGTGCCAGCAGCGAAAGTACAACTAATGAAAAACTGTTTTTT. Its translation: CASSESTTNEKLFF.

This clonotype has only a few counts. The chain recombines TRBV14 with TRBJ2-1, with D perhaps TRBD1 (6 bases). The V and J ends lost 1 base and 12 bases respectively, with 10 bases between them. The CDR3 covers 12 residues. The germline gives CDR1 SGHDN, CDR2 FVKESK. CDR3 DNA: TGTGCCAGCAGCCAAGTAGGACAGATGCAGTTCTTC. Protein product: CASSQVGQMQFF.

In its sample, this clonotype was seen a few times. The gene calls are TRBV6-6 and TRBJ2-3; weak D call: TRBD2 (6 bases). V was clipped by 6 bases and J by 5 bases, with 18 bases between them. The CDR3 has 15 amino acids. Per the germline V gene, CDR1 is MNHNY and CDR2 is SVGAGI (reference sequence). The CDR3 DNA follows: TGTGCCAGCAGCCGCGGGACTCTTGGGGAAGATACGCAGTATTTT. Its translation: CASSRGTLGEDTQYF.

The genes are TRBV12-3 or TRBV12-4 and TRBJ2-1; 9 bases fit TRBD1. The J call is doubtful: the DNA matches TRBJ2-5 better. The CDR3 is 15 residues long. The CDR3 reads CASSSRQGVEETQYF. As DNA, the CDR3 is TGTGCCAGCAGTTCAAGACAGGGGGTGGAAGAGACCCAGTACTTC.

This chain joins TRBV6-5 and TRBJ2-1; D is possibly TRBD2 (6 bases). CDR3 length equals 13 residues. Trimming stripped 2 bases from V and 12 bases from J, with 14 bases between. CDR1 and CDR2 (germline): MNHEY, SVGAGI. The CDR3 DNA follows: TGTGCCAGCAGTTACCGCACCGGGACTCGGCAGTTCTTC. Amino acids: CASSYRTGTRQFF.

The chain's CDR3 is CAINKGTDTDTQYF. The CDR3 nucleotides are TGTGCCATCAACAAGGGCACGGACACAGATACGCAGTATTTT. V usage is TRBV10-3 and J usage is TRBJ2-3; no clear D gene. V was clipped by 7 bases and J by 2 bases, with 13 bases between them. This CDR3 is 14 amino acids long. CDR1 is ENHRY, CDR2 SYGVKD, per germline.